This T cell receptor beta chain was captured by sequencing in a study of molecular identifiers for immune sequencing clone quantification. In the study overall: Replicate runs used RNA from about 19,000 or 110,000 naive CD8 cells, which was split five ways into aliquots, and four of those aliquots were then sequenced. Study-wide results and caveats: Clone sizes could be underestimated for highly expanded clones when identical TCR molecules share a barcode. Detectable among approximately 930,000 naive cells, according to reports, was Jurkat TCR RNA spiked in from one cell.

The CDR3 length is 13 residues. The V gene lost 5 bases and the J gene lost 7 bases, with 12 bases spanning the gap. CDR1 and CDR2 (germline): LGHNA, YNFKEQ. TCRdb passed the PCR reads through MiXCR, listing each CDR3 protein once. The repertoire consists of about 35,000 distinct CDR3 sequences, with around a sixth occurring once and the leading ten covering about 7.4%. The sample holds many counts of this clonotype. Its cognate antigen is unknown. Naive CD8 T cells were sorted as CD8+CD4-CCR7+CD45RA+. This TCR was recovered from a human donor in good health. Some libraries in this study had Jurkat cell RNA spiked in. Sample: naive CD8+ T cells from blood, with Jurkat cell RNA spiked in. As to subset: FACS-sorted CD8+CD4-CCR7+CD45RA+ naive T cells. The chain employs TRBV4-2 and TRBJ2-1; D gene unclear. This chain's CDR3 is CASSVDRMNEQFF. CDR3 DNA sequence: TGTGCCAGCAGCGTAGATAGGATGAATGAGCAGTTCTTC.